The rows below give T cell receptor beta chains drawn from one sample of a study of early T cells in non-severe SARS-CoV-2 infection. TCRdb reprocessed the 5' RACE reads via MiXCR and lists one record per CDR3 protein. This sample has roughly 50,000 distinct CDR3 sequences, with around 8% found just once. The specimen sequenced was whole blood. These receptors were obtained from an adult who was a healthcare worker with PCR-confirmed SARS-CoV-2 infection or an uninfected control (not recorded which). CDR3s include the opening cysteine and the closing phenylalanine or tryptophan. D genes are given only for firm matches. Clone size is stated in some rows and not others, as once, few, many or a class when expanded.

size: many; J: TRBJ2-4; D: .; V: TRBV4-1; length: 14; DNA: TGCGCCAGCAGCCAAGTCACAGGAGGCAACATTCAGTACTTC; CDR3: CASSQVTGGNIQYF
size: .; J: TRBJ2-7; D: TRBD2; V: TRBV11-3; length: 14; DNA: TGTGCCAGCAGCTTGCGGGGGGCCCTAGGCGAGCAGTACTTC; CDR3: CASSLRGALGEQYF
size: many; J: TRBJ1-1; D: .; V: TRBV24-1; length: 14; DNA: TGTGCCGCCCAAATGGGGGCTTGGGACACTGAAGCTTTCTTT; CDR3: CAAQMGAWDTEAFF
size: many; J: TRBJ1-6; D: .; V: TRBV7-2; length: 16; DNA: TGTGCCAGCAGCCTTGGGCGGAAGGGGATGGAATCACCCCTCCACTTT; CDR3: CASSLGRKGMESPLHF
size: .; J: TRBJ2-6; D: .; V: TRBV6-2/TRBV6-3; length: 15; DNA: TGTGCCAGCAGCCCGGACCCCTCTGGGGCCAACGTCCTGACTTTC; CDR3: CASSPDPSGANVLTF
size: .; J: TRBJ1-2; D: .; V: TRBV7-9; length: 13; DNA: TGTGTCAGCAGCTTAGGCGGCGGGGTTGGCTACACCTTC; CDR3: CVSSLGGGVGYTF
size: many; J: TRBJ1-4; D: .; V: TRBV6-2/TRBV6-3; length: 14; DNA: TGTGCCAGCAGTTATGTCAAGACTAATGAAAAACTGTTTTTT; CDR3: CASSYVKTNEKLFF
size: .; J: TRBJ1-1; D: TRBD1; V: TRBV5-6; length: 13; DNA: TGTGCCAGCAGGGGACAGGAGAGCACTGAAGCTTTCTTT; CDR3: CASRGQESTEAFF
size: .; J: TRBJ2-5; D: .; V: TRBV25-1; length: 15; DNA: TGTGCCAGCAGCCCGCCCGGCCCCAAGGGAGAGACCCAGTACTTC; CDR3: CASSPPGPKGETQYF
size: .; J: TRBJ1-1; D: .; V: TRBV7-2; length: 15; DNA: TGTGCCAGCAGCACCCCCGGGACAACCAACACTGAAGCTTTCTTT; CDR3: CASSTPGTTNTEAFF